This T cell receptor beta chain was identified in a study of cytomegalovirus exposure and HLA in healthy donors. Primers for the PCR totalled 60 Vbeta and 13 Jbeta. Libraries were prepared by immunoSEQ multiplex PCR; TCRdb keeps only in-frame clonotypes and omits some of them. Among fewer than 250,000 clones, roughly 90% were seen once, and the ten largest hold around 0.99%. The junction had 12 bases not matched to a gene; V was cut back by 5 bases and J by 2 bases. Germline V gene data show CDR1 as GTSNPN and CDR2 as SVGIG (reference sequence). This CDR3 contains 15 residues. The sample was PBMCs. This clonotype was obtained from a boy between 2 and 10 years old in good health and CMV-seronegative. V and J are TRBV30 and TRBJ2-7, with 7 nucleotides matching TRBD2. CDR3 DNA sequence: TGTGCCTGGGGCCTGCGGGTTGGGAGGGCCTACGAGCAGTACTTC. Amino acids: CAWGLRVGRAYEQYF.